The 11 T cell receptor beta chains below come from one sample, sequenced in a study of T cell repertoires in cytomegalovirus infection. In TCRdb, the reads were re-called with MiXCR into one record per CDR3 protein. The sample yields roughly 640,000 distinct CDR3 sequences, roughly a quarter seen once. Sequencing was carried out using CD8+ T cells from PBMCs. These receptors all stem from a human donor in good health (CMV status not recorded). Some clones in this sample may be carry-over from other donors' samples.

This chain joins TRBV28 and TRBJ2-5; no definite D call. Germline V gives CDR1 MDHEN, CDR2 SYDVKM. Trimming removed 1 base at V and 1 base at J, with 16 bases between. The CDR3 loop spans 17 amino acids. The DNA of the CDR3 is TGTGCCAGCAGTTTATCGGGTAGTCAAAGGCCCCAAGAGACCCAGTACTTC. Translation: CASSLSGSQRPQETQYF. Full variable domain (missing parts from reference TRBV28 and TRBJ2-5): DVKVTQSSRYLVKRTGEKVFLECVQDMDHENMFWYRQDPGLGLRLIYFSYDVKMKEKGDIPEGYSVSREKKERFSLILESASTNQTSMYLCASSLSGSQRPQETQYFGPGTRLLVL.

The chain recombines TRBV27 with TRBJ2-5; D is uncertain. The CDR3 sequence is 13 residues long. Per germline, CDR1 MNHEY and CDR2 SMNVEV (reference sequence). V dropped 5 bases and J dropped 4 bases, with 11 bases sitting between them. The CDR3 coding sequence is TGTGCCAGCAGTATCGACACAAGAGAGACCCAGTACTTC. The encoded protein is CASSIDTRETQYF.

This clonotype was observed at least ten times. The chain combines TRBV6-5 with TRBJ2-2; no clear D gene. The CDR3 sequence is 19 residues long. V was cut by 0 bases and J by 5 bases, with 22 bases left in between. CDR1 and CDR2 from the germline V gene are MNHEY and SVGAGI. CDR3 loop: CASSYSNVVWVPLTGELFF. The CDR3 DNA is TGTGCCAGCAGTTACTCGAACGTAGTTTGGGTCCCTCTGACCGGGGAGCTGTTTTTT.

This clonotype occurred a few times. The chain is built from TRBV4-3 and TRBJ1-2; TRBD1 might be the D (6 bases). The V and J ends lost 0 bases and 8 bases respectively, with 10 bases between them. CDR3 length: 13 residues. The germline gives CDR1 LGHNA, CDR2 YSLEER. CDR3 region: CASSQEGAGGYTF. The CDR3 DNA reads as TGCGCCAGCAGCCAAGAGGGGGCGGGCGGCTACACCTTC.

The chain has TRBV5-4 and TRBJ2-2; D perhaps matches TRBD2 (7 bases). CDR3 size: 19 residues. Germline V CDR1 and CDR2: SGHNT, YYREEE (reference sequence). Between the trimmed V and J ends, which lost 5 bases and 0 bases, there was a span of 23 bases. The CDR3 DNA reads as TGTGCCAGCAGAAATGCCCTGGGGGGGCCCCTAACGAACACCGGGGAGCTGTTTTTT. Protein: CASRNALGGPLTNTGELFF.

This clonotype was detected only a few times. The rearrangement links TRBV28 to TRBJ1-3; D remains ambiguous. CDR1 and CDR2 (germline): MDHEN, SYDVKM. CDR3 size: 17 residues. V lost 6 bases, J lost 0 bases, and 18 bases lay in between. This chain's CDR3 is CASSLAGSRPSGNTIYF. The CDR3, as DNA: TGTGCCAGCAGCCTCGCGGGCAGTAGGCCCTCTGGAAACACCATATATTTT.

This sequence joins TRBV4-1 and TRBJ2-1; possibly TRBD2 for D (6 bases). The germline gives CDR1 MGHRA, CDR2 YSYEKL. The length of the CDR3 is 14 residues. The V and J ends lost 8 bases and 0 bases respectively, with 11 bases between them. The CDR3 reads CASGGVSSYNEQFF. CDR3 nucleotide sequence: TGCGCCAGCGGCGGGGTGAGCTCCTACAATGAGCAGTTCTTC.

In this sample, this clonotype turned up many times. This chain links TRBV12-3 or TRBV12-4 with TRBJ2-2; D gene uncertain. CDR3 length: 14 amino acids. V was shortened by 6 bases and J by 2 bases, with 10 bases between the two germline ends. This CDR3 reads CASSLPINTGELFF. DNA of the CDR3: TGTGCCAGCAGCTTACCTATAAACACCGGGGAGCTGTTTTTT.

This chain connects TRBV5-6 to TRBJ2-7; perhaps TRBD2 as D (5 bases). The V end was cut by 6 bases, the J end by 1 base, with 11 bases between. The CDR3 has 13 amino acids. Per germline, CDR1 SGHDT and CDR2 YYEEEE. The CDR3 protein is CASTWTSSYEQYF. The CDR3 region has the DNA TGTGCCAGCACCTGGACTTCTTCCTACGAGCAGTACTTC.

J is TRBJ2-5 and V is TRBV6-2 or TRBV6-3; no reliable D call. This CDR3 is built from 10 residues. The ends were cut back, 10 bases at V and 2 bases at J, with 5 bases in the middle. In germline, CDR1 is MNHEY, CDR2 SVGEGT. CDR3 nucleotide sequence: TGTGCCACCAAACAAGAGACCCAGTACTTC. Its protein is CATKQETQYF.

This clonotype was detected a few times. This chain uses TRBV20-1 with TRBJ2-5, with a possible D match to TRBD1 (6 bases). This CDR3 comprises 15 residues. The V end was cut by 2 bases, the J end by 5 bases, with 18 bases between. Germline V gene sequence: CDR1 DFQATT, CDR2 SNEGSKA (reference sequence). In DNA, the CDR3 is TGCAGTGCTAGATCCTTAGAACAGGGCTGGGAGACCCAGTACTTC. Translated: CSARSLEQGWETQYF.